What follows is one TCR beta chain and its context. This receptor's antigen is unknown. It has no much larger one-base neighbor in the sample; base qualities were not kept. The sample belongs to a study of shared clonotypes between healthy human individuals (dated by TCRdb to the early 2020s). Describing the broader study: Three men and two women, aged 18 to 49 years, made up the cohort. Per donor, three plates each were used for CD4 naive and CD4 memory, two for CD8 naive, and one for CD8 memory. To estimate repertoire size and how much clonotypes are shared between individuals, the study performed deep sequencing of blood TCR repertoires from a handful of healthy adults. To increase sequencing depth and limit assay-specific biases, TCR repertoire library preparation and sequencing were carried out by different laboratories using diverse techniques. Between about 0.85 and 9.5 billion PBMCs per donor were obtained by leukapheresis.

General findings and caveats noted by the study authors: The genetic and exposure-history diversity represented was limited by the small number of donors. Naive subsets generally had larger estimated clonotype richness than memory subsets. Even with the large sequencing depth, rarefaction of the sorted-subset datasets indicated that sequencing was incomplete. Based on pairwise subsampling, the degree of clonotype sharing among donors was expected to be affected by sequencing depth. When a few donors were compared, the shared fraction of clonotypes was about 5.5% for naive CD4, about 4% for naive CD8, roughly 2.5% for memory CD4, and approximately 0.4% for memory CD8. Clonotypes shared by all four sorted-subset donors showed higher generation probabilities than non-shared clonotypes. Only blood was sampled, and tissue TCR repertoires likely differ from those in blood.

Using the deep immunoSEQ assay, TCR CDR3 regions were amplified from genomic DNA by multiplex PCR. Extracted genomic DNA from each cell subset was spread evenly across all wells of several immunoSEQ 96-well plates, with each plate serving as a replicate. Each replicate PCR for sorted subsets received roughly 0.2 ug genomic DNA, equal to roughly 33,000 T cell genomes. The purified libraries were quantified using a Qubit 3.0 fluorometer, sized with a Bioanalyzer 2100, and then quantified again using the KAPA Library Quantification kit. Every immunoSEQ 96-well plate was sequenced on a dedicated single-read 150-cycle Illumina NextSeq 550 flow cell. Turning to the authors' computational methods: Because the immunoSEQ output included only junctional sequences and no quality scores, the filtering could not be the same as the filtering used for full-length reads. Sequences were annotated with PyIR, a Python wrapper for IgBLAST v1.9, using IMGT germline references to assign V/J genes and CDR3. Reads with weak V/J assignments (E-value above 1e-6), missing CDR3, stop codons, out-of-frame junctions, or ambiguous translated residues were removed. V3J clonotypes were defined as sequences sharing the same inferred V gene, J gene, and CDR3 amino acid sequence. Percentage overlap between repertoires was calculated by dividing the number of shared unique clonotypes by the size of the smaller repertoire. Three approaches were used to assess repertoire richness: RTK rarefaction, the Chao1 estimator, and Recon v2.1 estimates of unobserved clonotypes. Generation probabilities for all TCRbeta clonotypes obtained by the gDNA method from several donors were computed using OLGA. TCRdb took over this immuneACCESS table, retaining in-frame rearrangements with V and J assigned. Such tables are incomplete; in checked studies, under half of the missing clones stem from an unresolved V gene, and the remainder is unexplained. The V and J calls and clone size come from that table; D and trimming were worked out from the DNA. The sample data list about 2.1 million clones, and roughly 95% of these were observed just once. The ten largest clones take up approximately 1.7% of the sample.

CD8 naive samples consisted of CD45RO-negative cells that were positively selected for CCR7, yielding a CD45RA+CCR7+ population without TemRA cells. The donors were healthy, HIV-negative adults with no recently reported acute infections or vaccinations. All donors were Caucasian adults living in Nashville, Tennessee, USA. After blood collection by leukapheresis, PBMCs were isolated using Ficoll-Histopaque density gradient centrifugation and then cryopreserved in the vapor phase of liquid nitrogen. Analytical flow cytometry was used to check the purity and quantity of every magnetically sorted T cell population. Each sorted fraction had its genomic DNA isolated and then quantified by UV absorbance on a Nanodrop 2000c. V lost 0 bases and J lost 6 bases; the stretch between them is 14 bases long. CDR1 is given as MNHNY and CDR2 as SVGAGI, both from the germline V gene (reference sequence). The CDR3, cysteine through phenylalanine, is 15 amino acids long. Only the CDR3 portion is preserved as DNA: 45 bases, with reading frame beginning at the first base.

This TCR derives from a young man in good health. Some clones in this sample may be carry-over from other donors' samples. This chain is built from TRBV6-6 and TRBJ1-2; a tentative D match to TRBD1 spans 6 bases. The source material was naive CD8+ T cells from PBMCs. The cell subset or site tag for this specimen amounts to: CD45RA+CCR7+. The nucleotides read TGTGCCAGCAGTTACTCCAGGGGCCGGTTTCATGGCTACACCTTC. Its product reads: CASSYSRGRFHGYTF.